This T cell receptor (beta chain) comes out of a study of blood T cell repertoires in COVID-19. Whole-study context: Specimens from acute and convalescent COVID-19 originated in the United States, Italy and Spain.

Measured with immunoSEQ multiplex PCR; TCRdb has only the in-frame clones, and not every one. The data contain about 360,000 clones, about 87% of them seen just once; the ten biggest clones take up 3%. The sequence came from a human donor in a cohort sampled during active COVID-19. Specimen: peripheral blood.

The CDR3 spells CASSNKLGGYDTGELFF. The DNA for the CDR3 is TGTGCCAGCAGTAACAAACTGGGGGGGTACGACACCGGGGAGCTGTTTTTT. The chain has TRBV11-2 and TRBJ2-2; 7 positions agree with TRBD2. V dropped 6 bases and J dropped 3; count of bases not matched to a gene: 13. The length of the CDR3 is 17 residues. Germline V lookup: CDR1 SGHAT, CDR2 FQNNGV. The entire variable domain, with the rest obtained from reference TRBV11-2 and TRBJ2-2, is as follows: EAGVAQSPRYKIIEKRQSVAFWCNPISGHATLYWYQQILGQGPKLLIQFQNNGVVDDSQLPKDRFSAERLKGVDSTLKIQPAKLEDSAVYLCASSNKLGGYDTGELFFGEGSRLTVL.